Each of the 27 T cell receptor beta chains below was sequenced from the same sample in a study of CD8+ T cells in alopecia areata. Extraction of RNA preceded its reverse transcription into cDNA, which served as the sequencing template. The repertoire was sequenced with immunoSEQ multiplex PCR; TCRdb's copy has only in-frame clones and lacks some. The sample has about 140,000 clones, about 51% seen once. Treatment noted: oral pan-JAK inhibitor, 5-10 mg twice daily. Here the sequenced sample was CD8+ T cells sorted from blood, taken at week 4, from a patient treated with tofacitinib. These receptors originate from a human donor with alopecia areata.

The V and J genes are TRBV2 and TRBJ2-5; D may be TRBD1 (5 bases). Germline-derived CDR1 and CDR2 are SNHLY and FYNNEI. V dropped 7 bases and J dropped 5 bases, with 11 bases sitting between them. The CDR3 runs to 12 residues. The CDR3: CASTYPGETQYF. CDR3 bases: TGTGCCAGCACCTACCCAGGGGAGACCCAGTACTTC.

The chain is built from TRBV5-6 and TRBJ2-1; 7 bases are shared with TRBD1. Trimming at V came to 6 bases and at J to 8 bases, leaving 11 bases not matched to a gene. The CDR3 contains 14 residues. Germline V gene lookup returns CDR1 SGHDT and CDR2 YYEEEE. CDR3 residues: CASKPGQSKYEQFF. As DNA, the CDR3 is TGTGCCAGCAAACCGGGACAGTCGAAATATGAGCAGTTCTTC.

V gene TRBV7-9 combines with J gene TRBJ2-7, with unresolved D. V was trimmed by 1 base and J by 5 bases, leaving 9 bases between them. Germline values: CDR1 SEHNR, CDR2 FQNEAQ (reference sequence). The CDR3 sequence is 13 residues long. The DNA of the CDR3 is TGTGCCAGCAGCTTAGGAACGATGGACGAGCAGTACTTC. Translated, it gives CASSLGTMDEQYF.

By its share, this clone is medium-sized. This chain connects TRBV27 to TRBJ2-7; 9 nucleotides match TRBD1. V shed 2 bases and J 2 bases; nucleotides not matched to a gene: 4. The CDR3 has 15 amino acids. Looked up from germline, CDR1 is MNHEY and CDR2 is SMNVEV (reference sequence). The CDR3 region has the DNA TGTGCCAGCAGTTTAAGTGGGACAGGGACCTACGAGCAGTACTTC. Protein sequence: CASSLSGTGTYEQYF.

V and J are TRBV30 and TRBJ1-1; D gene ambiguous. Germline CDR1 GTSNPN, CDR2 SVGIG (reference sequence). The V and J ends lost 0 bases and 1 base respectively, with 9 bases between them. The CDR3 totals 14 residues. CDR3 bases: TGTGCCTGGAGTGTCATCGAGGGGAACACTGAAGCTTTCTTT. This encodes CAWSVIEGNTEAFF.

A note on this clone: The same CDR3 can be traced to other DNA sequences in this sample. In nucleotides, the CDR3 is TGTGCCTGGAGTGTCGGCACCTCTGAAGCTTTCTTT. This encodes CAWSVGTSEAFF. V and J are TRBV30 and TRBJ1-1, with D hard to call. CDR1 is GTSNPN and CDR2 is SVGIG in the germline V gene (reference sequence). The CDR3 has 12 residues. Trimming removed 0 bases at V and 6 bases at J, with 8 bases between.

This chain links TRBV27 with TRBJ2-2; D is perhaps TRBD2 (6 bases). The germline V gene has CDR1 MNHEY and CDR2 SMNVEV (reference sequence). The CDR3 runs to 15 residues. V lost 3 bases, J lost 3 bases, and 11 bases lay in between. DNA of the CDR3: TGTGCCAGCAGTTTTGTCTGGGAGGACACCGGGGAGCTGTTTTTT. Amino acids: CASSFVWEDTGELFF.

Only a few counts were recorded for this clone. J is TRBJ1-1 and V is TRBV4-1; possible D gene TRBD1, 5 bases. Germline CDR1 reads MGHRA; CDR2 reads YSYEKL. The CDR3 extends over 15 amino acids. The V end was cut by 1 base, the J end by 4 bases, with 13 bases between. The DNA of the CDR3 is TGCGCCAGCAGCCAAGCAGGAAAGGGGTCCACTGAAGCTTTCTTT. This codes for CASSQAGKGSTEAFF.

The V call is TRBV6-4, the J call TRBJ1-5, with D uncertain. The CDR3 is made up of 12 amino acids. In germline, CDR1 is MRHNA, CDR2 SNTAGT. With 8 bases removed from V and 0 bases from J, the gap between germline ends came to 5 bases. CDR3 in DNA: TGTGCCAGCGCGGATAGCAATCAGCCCCAGCATTTT. The encoded protein is CASADSNQPQHF.

The V gene is TRBV27, the J gene TRBJ1-5, with D uncertain. CDR1 is MNHEY and CDR2 is SMNVEV in the germline V gene (reference sequence). Trimming cost V 2 bases and J 2 bases, with 7 bases left between them. This CDR3 comprises 14 residues. CDR3 in amino acids: CASSLRSGNQPQHF. The CDR3 DNA reads TGTGCCAGCAGTTTAAGGTCAGGCAATCAGCCCCAGCATTTT.

The chain couples TRBV30 to TRBJ1-5; unclear D gene. CDR1 is GTSNPN and CDR2 is SVGIG in the germline V gene (reference sequence). CDR3 size: 12 residues. Trimming cost V 2 bases and J 6 bases, with 8 bases left between them. CDR3 nucleotide sequence: TGTGCCTGGAGTTTTTTAGGTCAGCCCCAGCATTTT. Amino acids: CAWSFLGQPQHF.

The rearrangement links TRBV30 to TRBJ1-2; TRBD1 might be the D (6 bases). V was pared by 1 base and J by 7 bases, with 16 bases between. Germline CDR1 reads GTSNPN; CDR2 reads SVGIG (reference sequence). This CDR3 is built from 14 residues. In DNA form, the CDR3 reads TGTGCCTGGAGTGACCTAACAGGGTTCGGTGGCTACACCTTC. This sequence encodes CAWSDLTGFGGYTF.

The chain links TRBV9 to TRBJ2-2; no clear D. Looked up from germline, CDR1 is SGDLS and CDR2 is YYNGEE. This CDR3 region has 13 residues. Trimming removed 3 bases at V and 5 bases at J, with 8 bases between. The CDR3 nucleotides read TGTGCCAGCAGCGCTCAGAATACCGGGGAGCTGTTTTTT. Residues: CASSAQNTGELFF.

The chain couples TRBV19 to TRBJ2-6; D gene uncertain. The germline V gene encodes CDR1 LNHDA and CDR2 SQIVND (reference sequence). The CDR3 totals 18 residues. Trimming took 7 bases from V and 0 from J, leaving 19 bases between them. The CDR3 is CASKRVYSASSGANVLTF. Written as DNA, the CDR3 is TGTGCCAGTAAACGGGTTTACAGCGCAAGCTCTGGGGCCAACGTCCTGACTTTC.

This clone has just a few counts. V gene TRBV5-1 combines with J gene TRBJ2-7, with unresolved D. Germline V gene lookup returns CDR1 SGHRS and CDR2 YFSETQ. The length of the CDR3 is 14 residues. The V gene lost 4 bases and the J gene lost 0 bases, with 11 bases spanning the gap. The CDR3 spells CASSPRISSYEQYF. The CDR3 region has the DNA TGCGCCAGCAGCCCGAGGATCAGCTCCTACGAGCAGTACTTC.

V is TRBV5-1 and J is TRBJ1-6; D remains ambiguous. The CDR3 loop spans 15 amino acids. Germline lookup yields CDR1 SGHRS and CDR2 YFSETQ. Trimming cost V 0 bases and J 3 bases, with 7 bases left between them. CDR3 coding DNA: TGCGCCAGCAGCTTGGAGGGAAACTATAATTCACCCCTCCACTTT. This gives the protein CASSLEGNYNSPLHF.

The J gene is TRBJ1-2, the V gene TRBV29-1; D is possibly TRBD1 (5 bases). There are 13 residues in the CDR3. Germline lookup yields CDR1 SQVTM and CDR2 ANQGSEA. Trimming shortened V by 6 bases and J by 3 bases, and 14 bases separated the two germline ends. CDR3 protein: CSVQEQGHYGYTF. In DNA, the CDR3 is TGCAGCGTCCAAGAGCAGGGCCACTATGGCTACACCTTC. The whole variable domain, filled in from reference TRBV29-1 and TRBJ1-2, reads SAVISQKPSRDICQRGTSLTIQCQVDSQVTMMFWYRQQPGQSLTLIATANQGSEATYESGFVIDKFPISRPNLTFSTLTVSNMSPEDSSIYLCSVQEQGHYGYTFGSGTRLTVV.

This clone was detected only a few times. The rearrangement joins TRBV25-1 to TRBJ2-3; TRBD2 agrees at 13 bases. This CDR3 has 14 residues. CDR1 and CDR2 from the germline V gene are MGHDK and SYGVNS. The V and J ends lost 6 bases and 4 bases, in that order; junction bases with no gene match: 1. This CDR3 is CASSTSGGADTQYF. As DNA, the CDR3 is TGTGCCAGCAGCACTAGCGGGGGGGCAGATACGCAGTATTTT.

The chain combines TRBV30 with TRBJ2-1; no reliable D call. This CDR3 has 17 amino acids. The V gene lost 1 base and the J gene lost 8 bases, with 24 bases spanning the gap. Germline lookup yields CDR1 GTSNPN and CDR2 SVGIG (reference sequence). The CDR3 loop reads CAWSGPPPVSSRDEQFF. The CDR3 bases are TGTGCCTGGAGTGGCCCCCCTCCGGTGAGCTCCCGGGATGAGCAGTTCTTC.

The CDR3 is CASSRDSTDTQYF. CDR3 DNA sequence: TGTGCCAGCAGTCGGGACAGCACAGATACGCAGTATTTT. V and J are TRBV6-5 and TRBJ2-3, with D perhaps given as TRBD1 or TRBD2 (5 bases each). V dropped 5 bases and J dropped 0 bases, with 6 bases sitting between them. This CDR3 is 13 amino acids long. Germline V gene lookup returns CDR1 MNHEY and CDR2 SVGAGI.

The chain links TRBV27 to TRBJ2-3, with D possibly being TRBD1 (6 bases). Germline CDR1 and CDR2: MNHEY and SMNVEV (reference sequence). V lost 6 bases to trimming and J lost 5 bases, with 18 bases between them. CDR3 length: 15 amino acids. The CDR3 sequence is CASSFAQGRRDTQYF. The CDR3 nucleotides are TGTGCCAGCAGCTTCGCCCAGGGGCGGAGAGATACGCAGTATTTT.

This chain joins TRBV5-6 and TRBJ2-1, with 9 bases fitting TRBD1. After removal of 2 bases from V and 2 bases from J, the junction contained 2 bases not matched to a gene. Germline V CDR1 and CDR2: SGHDT, YYEEEE. CDR3 size: 15 residues. The CDR3 loop reads CASSLQGAPYNEQFF. For the CDR3, the DNA is TGTGCCAGCAGCTTACAGGGGGCCCCCTACAATGAGCAGTTCTTC.

This clone came up once. This likely traces to a read error, being one base from a far larger clone. Within the sample, other DNA sequences also encode this same CDR3. The genes are TRBV5-1 and TRBJ2-5, with TRBD1 identical over 9 bases. The CDR3 extends over 16 amino acids. With V trimmed by 7 bases and J by 3 bases, 13 bases remained unmatched. Germline-derived CDR1 and CDR2 are SGHRS and YFSETQ. The CDR3 spells CASCRTGTGREETQYF. CDR3 coding DNA: TGCGCCAGCTGCAGGACGGGGACAGGGCGCGAAGAGACCCAGTACTTC.

The rearrangement joins TRBV11-2 to TRBJ2-3; TRBD2 matches 8 bases. With 0 bases clipped from V and 10 bases from J, the junction kept 3 bases outside the gene matches. The CDR3 loop spans 13 amino acids. Germline assignment: CDR1 SGHAT and CDR2 FQNNGV. CDR3 amino acids: CASSLDPSGSQYF. The CDR3 nucleotides are TGTGCCAGCAGCTTAGATCCTAGCGGGTCGCAGTATTTT.

V and J are TRBV4-1 and TRBJ2-1, with 11 positions matching TRBD2. J lost 5 bases, V lost 4 bases, and 7 bases had no gene match. The CDR3 runs to 16 residues. Looked up from germline, CDR1 is MGHRA and CDR2 is YSYEKL. The CDR3 bases are TGCGCCAGCAGCCCGCGTCTAGCGGGGGGTAACAATGAGCAGTTCTTC. This encodes CASSPRLAGGNNEQFF.

This sequence joins TRBV29-1 and TRBJ2-2; either TRBD1 or TRBD2 may supply D (5 bases each). Germline V gene lookup returns CDR1 SQVTM and CDR2 ANQGSEA. CDR3 length: 12 amino acids. CDR3 DNA sequence: TGCGCAGCCAGGGAGTACACCGGGGAGCTGTTTTTT. Translation: CAAREYTGELFF.

The gene calls are TRBV29-1 and TRBJ1-2, with D hard to call. CDR3 size: 15 residues. The ends were cut back, 1 base at V and 7 bases at J, with 19 bases in the middle. Germline CDR1 is SQVTM and CDR2 is ANQGSEA. Here the CDR3 reads CSVEAMEGWASGYTF. Written as DNA, the CDR3 is TGCAGCGTTGAAGCGATGGAGGGATGGGCTAGTGGCTACACCTTC.